Shown below are 2 T cell receptor beta chains from a single sample sequenced in a study of spatial heterogeneity in lung cancer. The study's findings and limits: How many expanded intratumoral alpha and beta TCRs were present tracked the tumor mutation count, which was a count of nonsynonymous mutations.

Specified time point: sample taken at primary tumor resection. Their recognized antigens are unknown. One entry per CDR3 protein results from TCRdb running MiXCR on the 5' RACE reads. The data hold 9,100 or so distinct CDR3 sequences, with around 55% observed a single time. Source: lung tumor tissue, taken at surgery. The receptors come from a female donor with early-stage non-small cell lung cancer.

This clonotype was seen a few times. This beta chain slipped into a library made for alpha chains as a stray read, so its size is not meaningful. The chain carries TRBV12-3 or TRBV12-4 and TRBJ1-3, with no clear D. There are 13 residues in the CDR3. The V end lost 8 bases, the J end lost 2 bases, and 10 bases lay between the germline ends. CDR3 nucleotides: TGTGCCAGCTCGGGCAAGACTGGAAACACCATATATTTT. Its translation: CASSGKTGNTIYF.

This clonotype has only a few counts. Being off target in a library aimed at alpha chains, this beta chain has a size of little meaning. The V gene is TRBV28, the J gene TRBJ1-1, with 8 bases identical to TRBD1. CDR3 length: 14 amino acids. CDR1 is MDHEN, CDR2 SYDVKM, per germline. The junction had 8 bases not matched to a gene; V was cut back by 6 bases and J by 5 bases. The CDR3 reads CASRPDRETTEAFF. In DNA form, the CDR3 reads TGTGCCAGCAGACCGGACAGGGAAACTACTGAAGCTTTCTTT.